These 16 T cell receptor beta chains originate from one sample sequenced in a study of sequential checkpoint blockade in melanoma. Treatment described: randomized to nivolumab then ipilimumab (arm A) or the reverse (arm B). Sequenced by immunoSEQ multiplex PCR; TCRdb stores in-frame clones only, minus some. This sample has around 34,000 clones, with approximately 86% found just once. This specimen was CD8+ T cells sorted from blood (inferred from file names), taken from a patient given nivolumab and ipilimumab in sequence. The receptors were gathered from a human donor with melanoma.

This sequence joins TRBV2 and TRBJ2-7; 8 bases align to TRBD1. Germline lookup yields CDR1 SNHLY and CDR2 FYNNEI. The CDR3 length is 13 residues. Trimming removed 4 bases from V and 7 bases from J; junction bases left unmatched: 6. CDR3 loop: CASSGRGQVEQYF. Here the CDR3 DNA reads TGTGCCAGCAGTGGTAGGGGACAGGTGGAGCAGTACTTC.

The chain uses TRBV7-9 and TRBJ2-1, with D possibly matching TRBD2 (5 bases). The V end was cut by 4 bases, the J end by 1 base, with 8 bases between. CDR1 and CDR2 (germline): SEHNR, FQNEAQ (reference sequence). The CDR3 has 14 residues. CDR3 nucleotides: TGTGCCAGCAGCTACGGAGGATCCTACAATGAGCAGTTCTTC. Protein sequence: CASSYGGSYNEQFF.

The chain has TRBV7-8 and TRBJ1-1; D unresolved. V lost 2 bases, J lost 4 bases, and 14 bases lay in between. This CDR3 region has 15 residues. CDR1 and CDR2 (germline): SGHVS, FQNEAQ. CDR3 residues: CASSLPPTYSTEAFF. CDR3 coding DNA: TGTGCCAGCAGCTTACCCCCAACCTACTCCACTGAAGCTTTCTTT. The full variable domain, its missing parts supplied by reference TRBV7-8 and TRBJ1-1, is GAGVSQSPRYKVAKRGQDVALRCDPISGHVSLFWYQQALGQGPEFLTYFQNEAQLDKSGLPSDRFFAERPEGSVSTLKIQRTQQEDSAVYLCASSLPPTYSTEAFFGQGTRLTVV.

This clone was picked up a small number of times. The chain couples TRBV5-1 to TRBJ1-1, with 10 bases that match TRBD1. The CDR3 has 17 amino acids. Germline V gene lookup returns CDR1 SGHRS and CDR2 YFSETQ. V gave up 3 bases and J gave up 0 bases; unmatched junction bases: 8. DNA for the CDR3: TGCGCCAGCAGCTGGGGGACAGGGGAACGGATGAACACTGAAGCTTTCTTT. It translates to CASSWGTGERMNTEAFF.

This chain links TRBV6-5 with TRBJ2-7, with 10 bases identical to TRBD1. This CDR3 region has 15 residues. Trimming at V came to 2 bases and at J to 1 base, leaving 2 bases not matched to a gene. The germline V gene encodes CDR1 MNHEY and CDR2 SVGAGI. The CDR3: CASSYRDRGSYEQYF. DNA of the CDR3: TGTGCCAGCAGTTACCGGGACAGGGGATCCTACGAGCAGTACTTC.

This chain joins TRBV13 and TRBJ2-1; D is perhaps TRBD2 (6 bases). CDR3 length: 16 amino acids. With 5 bases removed from V and 7 bases from J, the gap between germline ends came to 21 bases. From germline, CDR1 is PRHDT and CDR2 FYEKMQ (reference sequence). The CDR3 sequence: CASSMAPGTPVNEQFF. CDR3 nucleotide sequence: TGTGCCAGCAGCATGGCTCCCGGGACTCCCGTGAATGAGCAGTTCTTC.

The genes are TRBV28 and TRBJ1-5; 9 nucleotides match TRBD1. V was clipped by 5 bases and J by 4 bases; unmatched bases: 6. The V gene's germline CDR1 is MDHEN and CDR2 SYDVKM. CDR3 length: 15 residues. The CDR3 here is CASSRDREVNQPQHF. CDR3 DNA: TGTGCCAGCAGTAGGGACAGGGAAGTAAATCAGCCCCAGCATTTT.

The rearrangement links TRBV27 to TRBJ2-2; perhaps TRBD1 as D (5 bases). This CDR3 spans 13 amino acids. Looked up from germline, CDR1 is MNHEY and CDR2 is SMNVEV (reference sequence). V was trimmed by 5 bases and J by 8 bases, leaving 12 bases between them. DNA of the CDR3: TGTGCCAGCAGTCTGTGGGGCTTGGGGGAGCTGTTTTTT. It translates to CASSLWGLGELFF.

The chain couples TRBV28 to TRBJ2-7; perhaps TRBD2 as D (5 bases). The V gene lost 6 bases and the J gene lost 5 bases, with 14 bases spanning the gap. This CDR3 has 13 residues. Germline-derived CDR1 and CDR2 are MDHEN and SYDVKM. The CDR3 coding sequence is TGTGCCAGCAGCCCTGAAGGACTCCACGAGCAGTACTTC. It yields the protein CASSPEGLHEQYF.

This chain uses TRBV7-2 with TRBJ1-2, with D unclear. The V end was cut by 2 bases, the J end by 0 bases, with 13 bases between. Looked up from germline, CDR1 is SGHTA and CDR2 is FQGNSA. The CDR3 loop spans 16 amino acids. DNA for the CDR3: TGTGCCAGCAGCTTACGTTCAGGCCGCCCTAACTATGGCTACACCTTC. This translates into CASSLRSGRPNYGYTF.

This clone was seen a few times. The rearrangement uses TRBV6-6 and TRBJ1-2; no clear D. In germline, CDR1 is MNHNY, CDR2 SVGAGI (reference sequence). V gave up 7 bases and J gave up 4 bases, with 7 bases separating them. The CDR3 extends over 11 amino acids. Here the CDR3 reads CASTAGYGYTF. CDR3 coding DNA: TGTGCCAGCACAGCGGGCTATGGCTACACCTTC.

The V gene is TRBV27, the J gene TRBJ2-2, with D hard to call. The CDR3 extends over 12 amino acids. Germline V gene data show CDR1 as MNHEY and CDR2 as SMNVEV (reference sequence). The V and J ends lost 6 bases and 3 bases respectively, with 5 bases between them. The DNA of the CDR3 is TGTGCCAGCAGCCTGTACACCGGGGAGCTGTTTTTT. It translates to CASSLYTGELFF.

A single count supports this clone. The chain recombines TRBV28 with TRBJ1-2; 7 bases are a match to TRBD1. Germline-derived CDR1 and CDR2 are MDHEN and SYDVKM. The CDR3 has 14 residues. The ends lost 7 bases at V and 1 base at J; junction bases unmatched: 6. The CDR3 DNA reads as TGTGCCAGCAATGGACAGGTGATTAACTATGGCTACACCTTC. This codes for CASNGQVINYGYTF.

This chain joins TRBV19 and TRBJ2-7; D call uncertain. CDR3 size: 13 residues. V was pared by 6 bases and J by 2 bases, with 11 bases between. Germline assignment: CDR1 LNHDA and CDR2 SQIVND (reference sequence). In DNA form, the CDR3 reads TGTGCCAGTAGCCTACTACTCGCCTACGAGCAGTACTTC. It yields the protein CASSLLLAYEQYF.

With respect to this clone: In the same sample, other DNA sequences code for this CDR3. The chain is built from TRBV23-1 and TRBJ2-7; 7 nucleotides match TRBD2. TRBV23-1 has ORF status, its function being uncertain. The junction had 14 bases not matched to a gene; V was cut back by 2 bases and J by 7 bases. The CDR3 contains 16 residues. CDR3 nucleotides: TGCGCCAGCAGTCAACGGATACACTACCGGGGAGGGGAGCAGTACTTC. Translated, it gives CASSQRIHYRGGEQYF.

The chain uses TRBV6-1 and TRBJ1-2; D ambiguous. This CDR3 contains 17 residues. V dropped 1 base and J dropped 4 bases, with 19 bases sitting between them. Germline values: CDR1 MNHNS, CDR2 SASEGT. The CDR3 region is CASSEDPHGEDFYGYTF. In DNA form, the CDR3 reads TGTGCCAGCAGTGAAGACCCCCACGGGGAGGATTTCTATGGCTACACCTTC.